The 22 T cell receptor beta chains listed next were all sequenced from one sample in a study of cytomegalovirus exposure and HLA in healthy donors. The PCR contained 60 Vbeta and 13 Jbeta primers. Clones were sequenced by immunoSEQ multiplex PCR, and TCRdb holds only the in-frame ones, with some missing. This sample lists more than 140,000 clones; its ten largest clones have over 2%. Sequences were obtained from PBMCs. These receptors were collected from a woman aged 18-35 years in good health and CMV-seronegative.

To note about this clone: Other nucleotide sequences in the sample specify the same CDR3. The genes are TRBV6-1 and TRBJ2-7, with D possibly matching TRBD1 (6 bases). The CDR3 consists of 14 residues. CDR1 is MNHNS, CDR2 SASEGT, per germline. Trimming cost V 4 bases and J 0 bases, with 10 bases left between them. CDR3 in amino acids: CASSARDNSYEQYF. The DNA of the CDR3 is TGTGCCAGCAGTGCCCGGGACAACTCCTACGAGCAGTACTTC.

V and J are TRBV10-2 and TRBJ1-5; the D is unclear. The CDR3 contains 13 residues. The germline gives CDR1 WSHSY, CDR2 SAAADI. With 4 bases removed from V and 6 bases from J, the gap between germline ends came to 10 bases. The CDR3, as DNA: TGCGCCAGCAGTGCATGGGCTGGTCAGCCCCAGCATTTT. It encodes CASSAWAGQPQHF.

J is TRBJ1-4 and V is TRBV30, with D possibly being TRBD1 (6 bases). In germline, CDR1 is GTSNPN, CDR2 SVGIG (reference sequence). The V gene lost 2 bases and the J gene lost 0 bases, with 13 bases spanning the gap. The CDR3 runs to 16 residues. The CDR3 reads CAWSLPGEPTNEKLFF. CDR3 nucleotide sequence: TGTGCCTGGAGTCTGCCAGGGGAACCAACTAATGAAAAACTGTTTTTT. The whole variable domain, filled in from reference TRBV30 and TRBJ1-4, reads SQTIHQWPATLVQPVGSPLSLECTVEGTSNPNLYWYRQAAGRGLQLLFYSVGIGQISSEVPQNLSASRPQDRQFILSSKKLLLSDSGFYLCAWSLPGEPTNEKLFFGSGTQLSVL.

As regards this clone: The sample contains more than one DNA sequence encoding this CDR3. V and J are TRBV5-1 and TRBJ1-3; D unclear. In germline, CDR1 is SGHRS, CDR2 YFSETQ. Trimming took off 5 bases at V and 0 bases at J, with 6 bases between the two ends. The CDR3 totals 13 residues. The CDR3 protein is CASSEGSGNTIYF. The DNA of the CDR3 is TGCGCCAGCAGTGAGGGCTCTGGAAACACCATATATTTT.

V usage is TRBV21-1 and J usage is TRBJ2-2; the table's D call of TRBD2 was not tested on the DNA. TRBV21-1 has pseudogene status. The CDR3 runs 15 residues. The CDR3, as DNA: TGTGCCAGCAACATGCCTGAGGTGAACACCGGGGAGCTGTTTTTT. Translation gives CASNMPEVNTGELFF.

This chain links TRBV4-2 with TRBJ2-3, with a possible D match to TRBD1 (6 bases). The CDR3 extends over 16 amino acids. V shed 1 base and J shed 4 bases, with 15 bases lying between them. The V gene's germline CDR1 is LGHNA and CDR2 YNFKEQ. In DNA form, the CDR3 reads TGTGCCAGCAGCCAAGGACGACAGGCTTTGCCAGATACGCAGTATTTT. This translates into CASSQGRQALPDTQYF.

This chain connects TRBV13 to TRBJ2-3; the match to TRBD2 covers 9 bases. This CDR3 comprises 15 residues. The germline gives CDR1 PRHDT, CDR2 FYEKMQ (reference sequence). The ends lost 7 bases at V and 6 bases at J; junction bases unmatched: 11. The CDR3 protein is CASNQGGRGSDTQYF. The CDR3 DNA reads TGTGCCAGCAATCAAGGCGGGAGGGGCAGCGATACGCAGTATTTT.

J is TRBJ2-7 and V is TRBV27; the match to TRBD1 covers 7 bases. The CDR3 loop spans 14 amino acids. Looked up from germline, CDR1 is MNHEY and CDR2 is SMNVEV (reference sequence). V was clipped by 6 bases and J by 5 bases; unmatched bases: 10. CDR3 in amino acids: CASRLGTDLHEQYF. The CDR3 DNA is TGTGCCAGCAGACTCGGGACAGATCTCCACGAGCAGTACTTC.

This rearrangement joins TRBV9 to TRBJ2-1; 8 bases fit TRBD2. The CDR3 extends over 16 amino acids. V lost 2 bases to trimming and J lost 7 bases; unmatched junction nucleotides: 11. Germline assignment: CDR1 SGDLS and CDR2 YYNGEE. The CDR3 is CASSVLAGQSWNEQFF. In DNA form, the CDR3 reads TGTGCCAGCAGCGTGTTAGCGGGACAAAGTTGGAATGAGCAGTTCTTC.

The V gene is TRBV9, the J gene TRBJ2-1, with TRBD2 identical over 7 bases. The CDR3 length is 15 residues. CDR1 is SGDLS and CDR2 is YYNGEE in the germline V gene. Losses at the gene ends were 3 bases for V and 4 bases for J; bases not matched to a gene: 7. CDR3 coding DNA: TGTGCCAGCAGCGCCTCTAGCGGCGTATACAATGAGCAGTTCTTC. It specifies CASSASSGVYNEQFF. Full variable domain (missing parts from reference TRBV9 and TRBJ2-1): DSGVTQTPKHLITATGQRVTLRCSPRSGDLSVYWYQQSLDQGLQFLIQYYNGEERAKGNILERFSAQQFPDLHSELNLSSLELGDSALYFCASSASSGVYNEQFFGPGTRLTVL.

The chain links TRBV6-6 to TRBJ2-7; D possibly corresponds to TRBD1 (5 bases). This CDR3 spans 16 amino acids. Germline V gives CDR1 MNHNY, CDR2 SVGAGI (reference sequence). V lost 0 bases and J 6 bases, leaving 18 bases between the germline ends. The CDR3 DNA reads TGTGCCAGCAGTTACTCGACAGCGACTGGGTCTAGCGAGCAGTACGTC. Its translation: CASSYSTATGSSEQYV.

The chain joins TRBV27 to TRBJ2-7, with a possible D match to TRBD1 (7 bases). Germline assignment: CDR1 MNHEY and CDR2 SMNVEV (reference sequence). V lost 5 bases and J lost 2, with 16 bases in between. The CDR3 length is 15 residues. CDR3 sequence (DNA): TGTGCCAGCAGTCCTAGGGCAGGGGGGCCCTACGAGCAGTACTTC. Amino acids: CASSPRAGGPYEQYF.

The chain couples TRBV6-1 to TRBJ2-7; the D gene is possibly TRBD2 (6 bases). Trimming stripped 3 bases from V and 3 bases from J, with 12 bases between. The CDR3 covers 14 residues. CDR1 and CDR2 (germline): MNHNS, SASEGT. CDR3 DNA sequence: TGTGCCAGCAGTGATTTGACTAGGATCTACGAGCAGTACTTC. Its translation is CASSDLTRIYEQYF.

This chain links TRBV15 with TRBJ1-2; 7 bases are shared with TRBD1. The CDR3 length is 15 residues. V lost 4 bases and J lost 4; bases outside the gene matches: 9. Looked up from germline, CDR1 is LNHNV and CDR2 is YYDKDF (reference sequence). As DNA, the CDR3 is TGTGCCACCAGCACCCTACTTGACAGGGTCTATGGCTACACCTTC. This sequence encodes CATSTLLDRVYGYTF.

Comments on this clone: At one end, the junction sequence differs from germline, possibly due to a read error. This sequence joins TRBV7-9 and TRBJ2-5; 9 bases fit TRBD2. CDR1 and CDR2 (germline): SEHNR, FQNEAQ (reference sequence). The CDR3 is made up of 13 amino acids. The DNA of the CDR3 is TGTGCCAGCAGCTTAGCTAGCGGGAGCGTCTTAAACTTC. The encoded protein is CASSLASGSVLNF.

CDR3 protein: CAGGLSPNSPLHF. CDR3 coding DNA: TGTGCCGGAGGACTCTCCCCGAATTCACCCCTCCACTTT. The chain uses TRBV2 and TRBJ1-6, with D uncertain. The CDR3 consists of 13 residues. The germline V gene has CDR1 SNHLY and CDR2 FYNNEI. Trimming took off 11 bases at V and 7 bases at J, with 15 bases between the two ends.

This chain links TRBV2 with TRBJ1-3, with 9 nucleotides matching TRBD1. V was clipped by 8 bases and J by 1 base; unmatched bases: 3. This CDR3 region has 14 residues. The germline V gene encodes CDR1 SNHLY and CDR2 FYNNEI. In DNA, the CDR3 is TGTGCCAGCGGAGGACAGGGGTCTGGAAACACCATATATTTT. It translates to CASGGQGSGNTIYF.

The DNA for the CDR3 is TGTGCCAGCAGCGTACAGGGTGTTGAAGATACGCAGTATTTT. It is translated as CASSVQGVEDTQYF. The chain uses TRBV11-2 and TRBJ2-3, with D tentatively TRBD1 (6 bases). The V gene lost 5 bases and the J gene lost 5 bases, with 14 bases spanning the gap. The CDR3 contains 14 residues. The germline V gene has CDR1 SGHAT and CDR2 FQNNGV.

V gene TRBV5-1 combines with J gene TRBJ2-2, with TRBD1 as a possible D gene (6 bases). V gave up 4 bases and J gave up 4 bases, with 17 bases separating them. Germline V lookup: CDR1 SGHRS, CDR2 YFSETQ. The CDR3 runs 16 residues. DNA of the CDR3: TGCGCCAGCAGCCAACCGGGACACCAGTTCACCGGGGAGCTGTTTTTT. This sequence encodes CASSQPGHQFTGELFF.

V and J are TRBV10-3 and TRBJ2-1, with 7 bases identical to TRBD2. Trimming cost V 0 bases and J 4 bases; bases outside gene matches: 6. The germline gives CDR1 ENHRY, CDR2 SYGVKD. The CDR3 is 16 amino acids. CDR3 region: CAISESGGSPYNEQFF. The DNA of the CDR3 is TGTGCCATCAGTGAGTCGGGCGGGAGCCCATACAATGAGCAGTTCTTC.

This rearrangement joins TRBV28 to TRBJ2-7; 7 nucleotides agree with TRBD2. The CDR3 extends over 16 amino acids. V lost 2 bases, J lost 6 bases, and 13 bases stayed unmatched. The germline V gene has CDR1 MDHEN and CDR2 SYDVKM. CDR3 region: CASSLVWSARGGEQYF. For the CDR3, the DNA is TGTGCCAGCAGTTTAGTCTGGTCGGCCCGCGGGGGCGAGCAGTACTTC.

The chain is built from TRBV18 and TRBJ1-3; D is unresolved. Germline V gene sequence: CDR1 KGHSH, CDR2 LQKENI. The CDR3 consists of 17 residues. Trimming left V 0 bases short and J 0 bases short, with 12 bases between. CDR3 sequence reads: CASSPPNSRISGNTIYF. The CDR3 coding sequence is TGTGCCAGCTCACCACCGAACAGTCGTATCTCTGGAAACACCATATATTTT.